These T cell receptor beta chains were read from a single sample in a study of chemoradiotherapy in HPV16-positive cancers. Produced via immunoSEQ multiplex PCR; TCRdb's table is partial and in-frame only. Among tens of thousands of clones, about 87% were seen once, and the ten largest hold around 4.8%. The sample was blood, taken from a patient who underwent chemoradiotherapy. These receptors all come from a human donor with HPV-associated anogenital cancer. Each CDR3 is given with its conserved first and last residue. D genes are given only for firm matches. A clone size is listed for some rows: how often the clone was seen (once, few, many), or a class if it is expanded.

clone size	V gene	D gene	J gene	CDR3 DNA	CDR3 protein
-	TRBV9	-	TRBJ1-4	TGTGCCAGCAGCGTAGGCCCACAGGCCGAGGGTGAAAAACTGTTTTTT	CASSVGPQAEGEKLFF
once	TRBV4-1	-	TRBJ2-2	TGCGCCAGCAGCCAGTCCGAGAACACCGGGGAGCTGTTTTTT	CASSQSENTGELFF
-	TRBV18	-	TRBJ1-2	TGTGCCAGCTCACCTCGGGGGGCGCTGAGCTATGGCTACACCTTC	CASSPRGALSYGYTF
-	TRBV7-6	TRBD1	TRBJ2-6	TGTGCCAGCAGCTCGAGACAGGGGGAAACTGGGGCCAACGTCCTGACTTTC	CASSSRQGETGANVLTF
-	TRBV28	-	TRBJ1-6	TGTGCCAGCAGTTTACCAGGACTGAAATATAATTCACCCCTCCACTTT	CASSLPGLKYNSPLHF
-	TRBV6-1	-	TRBJ1-6	TGTGCCAGGCAGGCTGCACCCCTCCACTTT	CARQAAPLHF
-	TRBV19	-	TRBJ1-5	TGTGCCAGTAGTATCGTCTCCCCGGGTGACAGCAATCAGCCCCAGCATTTT	CASSIVSPGDSNQPQHF
-	TRBV27	-	TRBJ2-7	TGTGCCAGCAGTCTGGGGGGCACCTACGAGCAGTACTTC	CASSLGGTYEQYF
few	TRBV6-1	-	TRBJ2-7	TGTGCCAGCAGTGACCCCCCAAGGCTCGAGCAGTACTTC	CASSDPPRLEQYF
-	TRBV4-1	-	TRBJ1-4	TGCGCCAGCAGCCAAGGGGCGGGCTCAGATGAAAAACTGTTTTTT	CASSQGAGSDEKLFF
-	TRBV18	TRBD1	TRBJ2-7	TGTGCCAGCTCGTTTTCCGGGACAGGTTTTGACGAGCAGTACTTC	CASSFSGTGFDEQYF
-	TRBV5-6	-	TRBJ1-2	TGTGCCAGCGCTATGTTACAGGGACACTATGGCTACACCTTC	CASAMLQGHYGYTF
few	TRBV5-1	-	TRBJ2-1	TGCGCCAGCAGCTTAACAGGGAATCCAAATGAGCAGTTCTTC	CASSLTGNPNEQFF
-	TRBV7-9	TRBD1	TRBJ1-4	TGTGCCAGCAGCCGTTTCAGGGGGGGCGGTGAAAAACTGTTTTTT	CASSRFRGGGEKLFF
-	TRBV14	TRBD2	TRBJ2-1	TGTGCCAGCGGAGGACTAGCTGGGTACAATGAGCAGTTCTTC	CASGGLAGYNEQFF
-	TRBV30	-	TRBJ1-6	TGTGCCTTTAGTCTCCAGGGGAATTCACCCCTCCACTTT	CAFSLQGNSPLHF
-	TRBV10-1	-	TRBJ1-2	TGCGCCAGCCCAAGACCCAACGAGCCTAACTATGGCTACACCTTC	CASPRPNEPNYGYTF
-	TRBV5-1	-	TRBJ1-1	TGCGCCAGCAGCCGGGACTCCAACACTGAAGCTTTCTTT	CASSRDSNTEAFF
-	TRBV14	TRBD1	TRBJ2-4	TGTGCCAGCAGCCAAGGGACAGGCCCCCTAGGGTTC	CASSQGTGPLGF
-	TRBV4-2	TRBD1	TRBJ2-5	TGTGCCAGCAGCCAAGGGGACAGGGGCGCCGGGGAGACCCAGTACTTC	CASSQGDRGAGETQYF
-	TRBV18	-	TRBJ1-4	TGTGCCAGCTCACCAAAGACGGGCGGCGCAACTAATGAAAAACTGTTTTTT	CASSPKTGGATNEKLFF
-	TRBV4-3	-	TRBJ2-7	TGCGCCAGCAGCCAAGAAGGGATGGCCTACGAGCAGTACTTC	CASSQEGMAYEQYF
-	TRBV5-1	-	TRBJ1-1	TGCGCCAGCAGCTTGGCGGGAGACACTGAAGCTTTCTTT	CASSLAGDTEAFF
few	TRBV6-6	TRBD1	TRBJ1-6	TGTGCCAGCACTGGACAGGTCTGGCCCCTCCACTTT	CASTGQVWPLHF
-	TRBV11-1	TRBD1	TRBJ2-7	TGTGCCAGCAGCTTAGCGGACAGGGTAAACTACGAGCAGTACTTC	CASSLADRVNYEQYF
-	TRBV10-3	-	TRBJ1-1	TGTGCCATCAGGGGCCGTGAGACACACGAAGCTTTCTTT	CAIRGRETHEAFF
-	TRBV13	-	TRBJ1-3	TGTGCCAGCAGCCCCCGAAGTCGGGGCGCTGGAAACACCATATATTTT	CASSPRSRGAGNTIYF
-	TRBV6-5	TRBD2	TRBJ2-7	TGTGCCAGCAGTCGACTAGCGGGTTACGAGCAGTACTTC	CASSRLAGYEQYF
-	TRBV6-5	TRBD1	TRBJ1-1	TGTGCCAGCGCCAGGCAGGGGGGGTTAACTGAAGCTTTCTTT	CASARQGGLTEAFF
-	TRBV27	-	TRBJ1-2	TGTGCCAGCAGTGACAGGACTAACTATGGCTACACCTTC	CASSDRTNYGYTF
-	TRBV29-1	TRBD1	TRBJ2-6	TGCAGCGTTGCAGGGGGTGGGGCCAACGTCCTGACTTTC	CSVAGGGANVLTF
-	TRBV28	TRBD1	TRBJ1-2	TGTGCCAGCAGTGTGGCCGGGACAGGGAGGACCTTGAGTGGCTACACCTTC	CASSVAGTGRTLSGYTF
-	TRBV6-6	-	TRBJ2-5	TGTGCCAGCAGCATCGGACCCGTTTCAGAGACCCAGTACTTC	CASSIGPVSETQYF
-	TRBV10-3	-	TRBJ1-1	TGTGCCATCAGTGAGTCAGCAGGGTATTACACTGAAGCTTTCTTT	CAISESAGYYTEAFF
-	TRBV19	TRBD1	TRBJ1-1	TGTGCCAGTAGTATACTTTCCGGACAGGGAAGCACTGAAGCTTTCTTT	CASSILSGQGSTEAFF
-	TRBV28	TRBD2	TRBJ2-1	TGTGCCAGCAGTTTCCCGGACAGGGGGACTAGCGGGAGCACCTACAATGAGCAGTTCTTC	CASSFPDRGTSGSTYNEQFF
-	TRBV28	TRBD1	TRBJ1-1	TGTGCCAGCGGGACAGGGAGGTTCACTGAAGCTTTCTTT	CASGTGRFTEAFF
few	TRBV11-2	-	TRBJ2-4	TGTGCCAGCAGCTTAGATCTTGGCTCCCGGCTTAACATTCAGTACTTC	CASSLDLGSRLNIQYF
-	TRBV18	-	TRBJ2-1	TGTGCCAGCTCACCAACCAGTGGTCCTGGGGATGAGCAGTTCTTC	CASSPTSGPGDEQFF
-	TRBV4-3	-	TRBJ1-2	TGCGCCAGCAGCCAAGATTCAGTCTATGGCTACACCTTC	CASSQDSVYGYTF
-	TRBV20-1	-	TRBJ1-2	TGCAGTGCTCCGCGCCCATATGGCTACACCTTC	CSAPRPYGYTF
-	TRBV29-1	-	TRBJ2-4	TGCAGGAATTGGTGCTGCCTGAAAAACATTCAGTACTTC	CRNWCCLKNIQYF
-	TRBV28	-	TRBJ1-5	TGTGCCAGCAGGGTTCTTACAGGGTCGGGGCCCCAGCATTTT	CASRVLTGSGPQHF
-	TRBV4-1	TRBD1	TRBJ1-2	TGCGCCAGCAGCCGCCCCGGGACAGGTGACAACTATGGCTACACCTTC	CASSRPGTGDNYGYTF
-	TRBV5-4	-	TRBJ1-2	TGTGCCAGCACCTCGGGGGGACCCTATGGCTACACCTTC	CASTSGGPYGYTF
-	TRBV2	TRBD2	TRBJ2-2	TGTGCCAGTAGGGGACTAGCGAACACCGGGGAGCTGTTTTTT	CASRGLANTGELFF
-	TRBV28	-	TRBJ1-5	TGTGCCAGCAGAGGGGGTATTCAGCCCCAGCATTTT	CASRGGIQPQHF
-	TRBV6-5	TRBD2	TRBJ2-7	TGTGCCAGCAGTTACTCCCTAGCGGGAGGGCCGTACGAGCAGTACTTC	CASSYSLAGGPYEQYF
-	TRBV18	-	TRBJ1-2	TGTGCCAGCTCACCTCGGGACCGAAACCGCGGGTCCTATGGCTACACCTTC	CASSPRDRNRGSYGYTF
-	TRBV6-5	TRBD1	TRBJ2-1	TGTGCCAGCAGTTACGGGACAGGGAGAAATGAGCAGTTCTTC	CASSYGTGRNEQFF